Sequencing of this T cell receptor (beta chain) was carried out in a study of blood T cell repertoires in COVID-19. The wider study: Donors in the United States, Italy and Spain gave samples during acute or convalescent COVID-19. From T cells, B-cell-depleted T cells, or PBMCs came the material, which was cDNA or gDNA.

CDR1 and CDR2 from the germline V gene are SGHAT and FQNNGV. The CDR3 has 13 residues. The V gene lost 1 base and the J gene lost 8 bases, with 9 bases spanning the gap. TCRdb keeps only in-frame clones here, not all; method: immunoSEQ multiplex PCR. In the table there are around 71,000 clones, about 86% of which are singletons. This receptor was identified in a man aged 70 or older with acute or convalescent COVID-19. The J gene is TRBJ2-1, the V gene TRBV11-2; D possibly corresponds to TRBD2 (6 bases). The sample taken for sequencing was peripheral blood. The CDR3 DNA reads TGTGCCAGCAGCTTAGTGTGGGGGGATGAGCAGTTCTTC. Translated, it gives CASSLVWGDEQFF.